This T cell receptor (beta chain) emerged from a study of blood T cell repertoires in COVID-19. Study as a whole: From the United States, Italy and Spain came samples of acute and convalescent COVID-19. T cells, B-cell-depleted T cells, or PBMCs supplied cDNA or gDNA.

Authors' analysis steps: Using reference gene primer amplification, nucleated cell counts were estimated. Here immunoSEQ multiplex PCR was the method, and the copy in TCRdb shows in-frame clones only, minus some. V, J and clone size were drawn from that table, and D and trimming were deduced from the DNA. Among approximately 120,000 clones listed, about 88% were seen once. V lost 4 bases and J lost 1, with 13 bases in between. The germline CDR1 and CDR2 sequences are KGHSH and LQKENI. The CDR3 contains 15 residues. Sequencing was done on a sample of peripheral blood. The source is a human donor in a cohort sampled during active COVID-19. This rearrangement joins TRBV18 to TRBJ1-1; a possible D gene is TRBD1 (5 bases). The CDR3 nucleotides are TGTGCCAGCTCACTGACCATCGACAGGAACACTGAAGCTTTCTTT. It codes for CASSLTIDRNTEAFF.